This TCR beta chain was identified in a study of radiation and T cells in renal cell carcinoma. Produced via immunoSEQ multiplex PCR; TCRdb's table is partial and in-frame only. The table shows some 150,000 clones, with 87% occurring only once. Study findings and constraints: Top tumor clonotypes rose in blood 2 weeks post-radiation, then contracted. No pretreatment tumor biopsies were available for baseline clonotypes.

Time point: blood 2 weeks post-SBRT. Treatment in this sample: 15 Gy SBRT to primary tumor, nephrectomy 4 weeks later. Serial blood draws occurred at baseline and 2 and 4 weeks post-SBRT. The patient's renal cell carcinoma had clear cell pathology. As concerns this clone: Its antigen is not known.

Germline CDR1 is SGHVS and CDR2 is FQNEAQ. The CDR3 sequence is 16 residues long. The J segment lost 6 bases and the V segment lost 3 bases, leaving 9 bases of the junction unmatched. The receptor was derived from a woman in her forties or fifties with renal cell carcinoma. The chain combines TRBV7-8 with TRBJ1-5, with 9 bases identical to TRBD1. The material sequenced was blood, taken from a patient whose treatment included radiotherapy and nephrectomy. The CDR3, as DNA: TGTGCCAGCAGCTTCCTGTCCGGGACAGGGTTTCAGCCCCAGCATTTT. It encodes CASSFLSGTGFQPQHF.